These 30 T cell receptor beta chains were all obtained from the same sample, sequenced in a study of blood T cell repertoires in COVID-19. Only in-frame clones appear in the TCRdb table, and some are missing; sequencing was by immunoSEQ multiplex PCR. The data contain more than 250,000 clones, about nine tenths of them singletons. The source material was peripheral blood. The source is a man in his forties or fifties with active or convalescent COVID-19.

The rearrangement links TRBV4-2 to TRBJ1-2; 9 bases are shared with TRBD1. Germline CDR1 is LGHNA and CDR2 is YNFKEQ. CDR3 length: 19 amino acids. V trimming: 0 bases; J trimming: 0 bases; junction bases outside the gene matches: 11. CDR3 protein: CASSQDPPGQGIPNYGYTF. The DNA of the CDR3 is TGTGCCAGCAGCCAAGATCCTCCGGGACAGGGTATACCTAACTATGGCTACACCTTC.

The chain employs TRBV10-3 and TRBJ2-1; 10 bases line up with TRBD2. The CDR3 length is 16 residues. Germline V gene data show CDR1 as ENHRY and CDR2 as SYGVKD. J lost 7 bases, V lost 3 bases, and 9 bases had no gene match. CDR3 in DNA: TGTGCCATCAGTGATAACAGCGGGAGGGCCGTTAATGAGCAGTTCTTC. Its translation: CAISDNSGRAVNEQFF.

The rearrangement links TRBV28 to TRBJ2-3, with TRBD1 matching 9 bases. Trimming at V came to 5 bases and at J to 0 bases, leaving 9 bases not matched to a gene. The CDR3 spans 17 residues. From germline, CDR1 is MDHEN and CDR2 SYDVKM. CDR3 nucleotides: TGTGCCAGCAGTCCATCGGACAGGGGTTGGAGCACAGATACGCAGTATTTT. Protein product: CASSPSDRGWSTDTQYF.

This chain uses TRBV19 with TRBJ1-1; D is perhaps TRBD1 (6 bases). V was shortened by 4 bases and J by 2 bases, with 20 bases between the two germline ends. The germline V gene has CDR1 LNHDA and CDR2 SQIVND (reference sequence). The CDR3 loop spans 17 amino acids. Here the CDR3 reads CASSTYRVSGVNTEAFF. As DNA, the CDR3 is TGTGCCAGTAGTACGTACAGGGTAAGCGGGGTTAACACTGAAGCTTTCTTT.

This clone was counted only a few times. The chain links TRBV7-2 to TRBJ1-1; D gene ambiguous. The V end lost 4 bases, the J end lost 1 base, and 10 bases lay between the germline ends. Per germline, CDR1 SGHTA and CDR2 FQGNSA. This CDR3 spans 14 amino acids. The CDR3: CASSSRHSNTEAFF. The CDR3 coding sequence is TGTGCCAGCAGCTCACGACATTCGAACACTGAAGCTTTCTTT.

V is TRBV5-1 and J is TRBJ1-6; TRBD1 agrees at 11 bases. The CDR3 totals 18 residues. In germline, CDR1 is SGHRS, CDR2 YFSETQ. Trimming took 4 bases from V and 1 from J; bases not matched to a gene: 7. The CDR3 DNA is TGCGCCAGCAGCCTCTATGGGACAGGGGGATCCTATAATTCACCCCTCCACTTT. It encodes CASSLYGTGGSYNSPLHF.

The chain uses TRBV9 and TRBJ2-1, with 7 bases aligning to TRBD1. Germline V gene sequence: CDR1 SGDLS, CDR2 YYNGEE. The CDR3 is made up of 15 amino acids. V lost 1 base and J lost 5; bases outside the gene matches: 6. The CDR3 reads CASSVTGQFHNEQFF. The CDR3 DNA reads TGTGCCAGCAGCGTAACGGGACAGTTTCACAATGAGCAGTTCTTC. The variable domain in full, with the rest retrieved from reference TRBV9 and TRBJ2-1, is DSGVTQTPKHLITATGQRVTLRCSPRSGDLSVYWYQQSLDQGLQFLIQYYNGEERAKGNILERFSAQQFPDLHSELNLSSLELGDSALYFCASSVTGQFHNEQFFGPGTRLTVL.

This clone was found a few times. The chain couples TRBV5-1 to TRBJ1-1; TRBD1 might be the D (5 bases). The CDR3 has 15 amino acids. Germline CDR1 and CDR2: SGHRS and YFSETQ. With 6 bases removed from V and 1 base from J, the gap between germline ends came to 16 bases. The CDR3 is CASTPLGGANTEAFF. The CDR3 bases are TGCGCCAGCACCCCACTGGGGGGAGCGAACACTGAAGCTTTCTTT.

Points on this clone: Mismatch with germline at one junction end may stem from a read error. V and J are TRBV5-1 and TRBJ2-2; weak D call: TRBD2 (6 bases). Germline V CDR1 and CDR2: SGHRS, YFSETQ. The CDR3 length is 17 residues. The CDR3: CASSHTAPGLNSGELFF. Written as DNA, the CDR3 is TGCGCCAGCAGCCATACGGCGCCGGGACTCAACAGCGGGGAGCTGTTTTTT.

V gene TRBV7-9 combines with J gene TRBJ1-1; D is unclear. The CDR3 is made up of 15 amino acids. Germline loops: CDR1 SEHNR, CDR2 FQNEAQ (reference sequence). V lost 5 bases and J lost 1, with 14 bases in between. The CDR3 DNA reads TGTGCCAGCAGCCCAGTTCGAACAGAGAACACTGAAGCTTTCTTT. Translated, it gives CASSPVRTENTEAFF.

This chain links TRBV7-2 with TRBJ1-1; D unresolved. The V end was cut by 0 bases, the J end by 6 bases, with 11 bases between. In germline, CDR1 is SGHTA, CDR2 FQGNSA. The CDR3 consists of 14 residues. The CDR3 region has the DNA TGTGCCAGCAGCTTAGCTCTAGGATCGGCTGAAGCTTTCTTT. It codes for CASSLALGSAEAFF.

The chain has TRBV7-3 and TRBJ2-6; 7 nucleotides match TRBD1. Losses at the gene ends were 0 bases for V and 2 bases for J; bases not matched to a gene: 10. CDR3 length equals 19 residues. In germline, CDR1 is SGHTA, CDR2 FQGTGA. This chain's CDR3 is CASSLTMQGVVPGANVLTF. Written as DNA, the CDR3 is TGTGCCAGCAGCTTAACGATGCAGGGGGTTGTCCCTGGGGCCAACGTCCTGACTTTC.

The rearrangement uses TRBV9 and TRBJ1-2; D is unresolved. The CDR3 covers 14 residues. V shed 4 bases and J shed 0 bases, with 10 bases lying between them. Germline V gives CDR1 SGDLS, CDR2 YYNGEE. Here the CDR3 reads CASSPTRTNYGYTF. CDR3 in DNA: TGTGCCAGCAGCCCTACCAGGACTAACTATGGCTACACCTTC.

The V gene is TRBV5-1, the J gene TRBJ2-3, with D possibly being TRBD1 (5 bases). Trimming pared 4 bases from V and 5 bases from J, leaving 17 bases between. The CDR3 sequence is 15 residues long. CDR1 SGHRS and CDR2 YFSETQ come from the germline V gene. CDR3 DNA: TGCGCCAGCAGCATTGGCCCCGAAGGGGTAGATACGCAGTATTTT. This encodes CASSIGPEGVDTQYF.

The chain uses TRBV7-3 and TRBJ1-2; D call uncertain. CDR3 size: 13 residues. CDR1 SGHTA and CDR2 FQGTGA come from the germline V gene. V was pared by 6 bases and J by 2 bases, with 10 bases between. In DNA form, the CDR3 reads TGTGCCAGCAGTCTCGACGGGAACTATGGCTACACCTTC. This sequence encodes CASSLDGNYGYTF. Using reference TRBV7-3 and TRBJ1-2 for the parts outside the CDR3, the full variable domain is GAGVSQTPSNKVTEKGKYVELRCDPISGHTALYWYRQSLGQGPEFLIYFQGTGAADDSGLPNDRFFAVRPEGSVSTLKIQRTERGDSAVYLCASSLDGNYGYTFGSGTRLTVV.

The chain combines TRBV25-1 with TRBJ1-5; no definite D call. The V end was cut by 7 bases, the J end by 4 bases, with 8 bases between. Germline V gene sequence: CDR1 MGHDK, CDR2 SYGVNS. The CDR3 is made up of 12 amino acids. CDR3 amino acids: CASTLTNQPQHF. CDR3 bases: TGTGCCAGCACCCTGACAAATCAGCCCCAGCATTTT.

The chain recombines TRBV4-2 with TRBJ2-7; D might be TRBD2 (5 bases). Germline V CDR1 and CDR2: LGHNA, YNFKEQ. Deletions cut 2 bases from V and 0 bases from J, with 11 bases between. This CDR3 has 15 residues. The chain's CDR3 is CASSQPLSGSYEQYF. CDR3 sequence (DNA): TGTGCCAGCAGCCAACCCTTAAGCGGCTCCTACGAGCAGTACTTC.

This rearrangement joins TRBV6-6 to TRBJ2-3; D is possibly TRBD2 (5 bases). The germline V and J ends were trimmed by 0 bases and 2 bases, with 12 bases remaining between them. The CDR3 has 16 residues. CDR1 and CDR2 from the germline V gene are MNHNY and SVGAGI (reference sequence). The CDR3 nucleotides read TGTGCCAGCAGTTACTCCTCCGGAGGACCCACAGATACGCAGTATTTT. The encoded protein is CASSYSSGGPTDTQYF.

CDR3 DNA: TGCGCCAGCAGCTTCCGGGACAGTCAGAATTCACCCCTCCACTTT. It encodes CASSFRDSQNSPLHF. The chain carries TRBV5-1 and TRBJ1-6; TRBD1 matches 7 bases. Germline assignment: CDR1 SGHRS and CDR2 YFSETQ. The CDR3 covers 15 residues. J lost 7 bases, V lost 2 bases, and 6 bases had no gene match.

This clone appeared a few times. The genes are TRBV5-1 and TRBJ2-5, with 9 bases identical to TRBD1. Trimming cost V 6 bases and J 4 bases; bases outside gene matches: 7. This CDR3 comprises 14 residues. From germline, CDR1 is SGHRS and CDR2 YFSETQ. The DNA for the CDR3 is TGCGCCAGCAACCCGGACAGGGGATCAGAGACCCAGTACTTC. Amino acid sequence: CASNPDRGSETQYF. The variable domain in full, with the rest retrieved from reference TRBV5-1 and TRBJ2-5, is KAGVTQTPRYLIKTRGQQVTLSCSPISGHRSVSWYQQTPGQGLQFLFEYFSETQRNKGNFPGRFSGRQFSNSRSEMNVSTLELGDSALYLCASNPDRGSETQYFGPGTRLLVL.

The J gene is TRBJ2-5, the V gene TRBV6-6, with 14 bases that match TRBD2. Trimming took 2 bases from V and 5 from J; bases not matched to a gene: 4. There are 16 residues in the CDR3. CDR1 MNHNY and CDR2 SVGAGI come from the germline V gene (reference sequence). The CDR3 loop reads CASSYPRLAGGETQYF. DNA for the CDR3: TGTGCCAGCAGTTACCCCCGACTAGCGGGGGGGGAGACCCAGTACTTC.

J is TRBJ1-1 and V is TRBV2; D perhaps matches TRBD1 (5 bases). The CDR3 is 13 amino acids. Germline V gives CDR1 SNHLY, CDR2 FYNNEI. Deletions cut 6 bases from V and 5 bases from J, with 13 bases between. CDR3 bases: TGTGCCAGCAGGATAGGGGAAGGGACTGAAGCTTTCTTT. Translating gives CASRIGEGTEAFF.

This clone was seen a single time. The chain has TRBV3-1 (or the pseudogene TRBV3-2) and TRBJ2-1; 13 bases match TRBD2. The CDR3 totals 18 residues. J gave up 4 bases and V 3 bases, and 9 bases lay outside the gene matches. Germline V CDR1 and CDR2: LGHDT, YNNKEL (reference sequence). CDR3 amino acids: CASSHRLAGGPKYNEQFF. The CDR3 DNA reads TGTGCCAGCAGCCACAGACTAGCGGGAGGACCTAAGTACAATGAGCAGTTCTTC.

This chain uses TRBV29-1 with TRBJ2-7, with TRBD2 matching over 14 bases. Per germline, CDR1 SQVTM and CDR2 ANQGSEA. The J segment lost 6 bases and the V segment lost 4 bases, leaving 2 bases of the junction unmatched. The CDR3 has 13 residues. Here the CDR3 reads CSVGGLAGAEQYF. The DNA for the CDR3 is TGCAGCGTTGGGGGACTAGCGGGAGCCGAGCAGTACTTC.

V is TRBV5-1 and J is TRBJ2-5; TRBD2 matches 10 bases. CDR3 length equals 16 residues. Trimming took 4 bases from V and 5 from J; bases not matched to a gene: 11. Germline assignment: CDR1 SGHRS and CDR2 YFSETQ. CDR3 coding DNA: TGCGCCAGCAGCACACAAGCGGGGGGGCTGAGGGAGACCCAGTACTTC. Its protein product is CASSTQAGGLRETQYF.

The chain recombines TRBV6-2 or TRBV6-3 with TRBJ2-1; no clear D gene. The CDR3 has 11 amino acids. V was shortened by 5 bases and J by 9 bases, with 8 bases between the two germline ends. The germline gives CDR1 MNHEY, CDR2 SVGEGT. Here the CDR3 DNA reads TGTGCCAGCAGTCGGGTAGGTGAGCAGTTCTTC. Translating it yields CASSRVGEQFF.

The chain has TRBV20-1 and TRBJ2-1; TRBD2 aligns across 11 bases. The V gene end was trimmed by 3 bases and the J gene end by 5 bases; junction bases not matched to a gene: 9. Per germline, CDR1 DFQATT and CDR2 SNEGSKA (reference sequence). The CDR3 covers 16 residues. The CDR3 loop reads CSASSYSGGAHNEQFF. The CDR3 bases are TGCAGTGCTAGTTCATATAGCGGGGGGGCCCACAATGAGCAGTTCTTC.

The rearrangement uses TRBV5-5 and TRBJ2-7, with a weak D call TRBD2 (5 bases). The CDR3 has 18 residues. V lost 4 bases, J lost 4 bases, and 27 bases lay in between. CDR1 and CDR2 from the germline V gene are SGHKS and YYEKEE (reference sequence). The DNA for the CDR3 is TGTGCCAGCAGCAAAGACGATCTAGCAGGTTTGGACTTTTACGAGCAGTACTTC. Protein product: CASSKDDLAGLDFYEQYF.

V is TRBV5-4 and J is TRBJ1-2; D call uncertain. Germline-derived CDR1 and CDR2 are SGHNT and YYREEE (reference sequence). V gave up 0 bases and J gave up 4 bases, with 13 bases separating them. This CDR3 has 15 amino acids. CDR3 DNA: TGTGCCAGCAGCTTGGGTGGCGGGGAAGCCTATGGCTACACCTTC. As protein: CASSLGGGEAYGYTF.

The chain links TRBV2 to TRBJ1-1; tentative D call: TRBD1 (6 bases). The CDR3 extends over 14 amino acids. V lost 4 bases, J lost 1 base, and 10 bases lay in between. The germline V gene encodes CDR1 SNHLY and CDR2 FYNNEI. The CDR3 spells CASSATGRNTEAFF. In DNA form, the CDR3 reads TGTGCCAGCAGTGCCACAGGGAGGAACACTGAAGCTTTCTTT.